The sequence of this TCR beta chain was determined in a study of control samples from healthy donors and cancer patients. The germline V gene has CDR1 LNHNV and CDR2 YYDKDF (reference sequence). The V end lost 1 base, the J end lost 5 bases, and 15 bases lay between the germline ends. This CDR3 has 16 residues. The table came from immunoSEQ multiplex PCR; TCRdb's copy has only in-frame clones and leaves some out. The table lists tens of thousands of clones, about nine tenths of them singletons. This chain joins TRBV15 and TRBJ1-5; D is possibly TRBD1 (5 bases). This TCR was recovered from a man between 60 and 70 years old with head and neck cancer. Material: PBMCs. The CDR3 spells CATSRGGSGTHQPQHF. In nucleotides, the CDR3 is TGTGCCACCAGCAGAGGGGGTTCAGGGACTCATCAGCCCCAGCATTTT.